These 29 T cell receptor beta chains were all obtained from the same sample, sequenced in a study of vaccination and CD4 T cells after COVID-19. Regarding treatment: approximately 11-day PBMC culture with coronavirus spike peptide pools or control peptides (ViraFEST assay). Sequenced with the Oncomine TCR Beta short-read assay was DNA taken from cultured CD4+ T cells. From the PCR reads, TCRdb called clonotypes with MiXCR, one entry per CDR3 protein. This sample has 3,500 to 4,000 distinct CDR3 sequences, with roughly a sixth found just once. These receptors have no known antigen. Input material: CD4+ T cells from blood, cultured in vitro. The receptors derive from a human donor who had recovered from COVID-19.

This clonotype is termed medium-sized (0.01 to 0.1%). V gene TRBV10-2 combines with J gene TRBJ1-2; perhaps TRBD1 as D (6 bases). Trimming left V 6 bases short and J 3 bases short, with 14 bases between. The CDR3 has 14 residues. Germline V gene sequence: CDR1 WSHSY, CDR2 SAAADI. The CDR3 DNA sequence: TGCGCCAGCAGGGATTGGACAGACGACTATGGCTACACCTTC. Protein product: CASRDWTDDYGYTF.

The chain is built from TRBV5-1 and TRBJ2-4; no clear D gene. Trimming removed 0 bases from V and 1 base from J, with 11 bases in between. CDR3 length: 16 amino acids. Germline assignment: CDR1 SGHRS and CDR2 YFSETQ. The CDR3 DNA is TGCGCCAGCAGCTTGGAAGTGACGGCTGCCAAAAACATTCAGTACTTC. Protein product: CASSLEVTAAKNIQYF. The variable domain in full, completed from reference TRBV5-1 and TRBJ2-4, reads KAGVTQTPRYLIKTRGQQVTLSCSPISGHRSVSWYQQTPGQGLQFLFEYFSETQRNKGNFPGRFSGRQFSNSRSEMNVSTLELGDSALYLCASSLEVTAAKNIQYFGAGTRLSVL.

This clonotype is termed medium-sized. The J gene is TRBJ2-5, the V gene TRBV5-1; 7 nucleotides match TRBD2. CDR3 length: 15 amino acids. Trimming at V came to 2 bases and at J to 3 bases, leaving 7 bases not matched to a gene. The germline V gene has CDR1 SGHRS and CDR2 YFSETQ. CDR3 region: CASSLRGGGEETQYF. The CDR3 region has the DNA TGCGCCAGCAGCTTACGTGGGGGAGGGGAAGAGACCCAGTACTTC.

The chain employs TRBV20-1 and TRBJ2-1; 7 positions match TRBD2. Germline lookup yields CDR1 DFQATT and CDR2 SNEGSKA (reference sequence). The CDR3 length is 14 residues. The V gene end was trimmed by 3 bases and the J gene end by 3 bases; junction bases not matched to a gene: 5. The CDR3 nucleotides read TGCAGTGCTAGTATGCGGGGGAACTACAATGAGCAGTTCTTC. It translates to CSASMRGNYNEQFF.

The chain recombines TRBV14 with TRBJ2-4; D may be TRBD1 (5 bases). In germline, CDR1 is SGHDN, CDR2 FVKESK. The CDR3 covers 18 residues. V shed 1 base and J shed 0 bases, with 16 bases lying between them. CDR3 residues: CASSQARQGQLAKNIQYF. The CDR3 DNA is TGTGCCAGCAGCCAAGCCCGTCAGGGTCAACTAGCCAAAAACATTCAGTACTTC.

This chain links TRBV6-1 with TRBJ1-2; TRBD1 might be the D (5 bases). From germline, CDR1 is MNHNS and CDR2 SASEGT. CDR3 length equals 15 residues. V was cut by 6 bases and J by 4 bases, with 18 bases left in between. CDR3 nucleotide sequence: TGTGCCAGCAGAGCGACCATAAGGGGTGTCTATGGCTACACCTTC. Protein sequence: CASRATIRGVYGYTF.

The chain has TRBV30 and TRBJ2-7, with no clear D. This CDR3 is 12 amino acids long. The ends were cut back, 2 bases at V and 2 bases at J, with 7 bases in the middle. Germline CDR1 reads GTSNPN; CDR2 reads SVGIG (reference sequence). CDR3 coding DNA: TGTGCCTGGAGTCCGATACCCTACGAGCAGTACTTC. It codes for CAWSPIPYEQYF.

Only a few counts were recorded for this clonotype. The J gene is TRBJ1-1, the V gene TRBV12-3 or TRBV12-4; 10 nucleotides match TRBD1. The V segment lost 6 bases and the J segment 10 bases; nucleotides outside the gene matches: 14. The CDR3 spans 15 residues. The CDR3 DNA is TGTGCCAGCAGCCTTACACCGGGACAGGGGATCGGAGCTTTCTTT. Translating it yields CASSLTPGQGIGAFF.

V and J are TRBV19 and TRBJ2-7, with 10 bases fitting TRBD1. V was clipped by 6 bases and J by 4 bases; unmatched bases: 9. CDR1 and CDR2 from the germline V gene are LNHDA and SQIVND (reference sequence). CDR3 length: 15 residues. CDR3 nucleotide sequence: TGTGCCAGTAGGGCCCTCGGGACAGGGGTTTACGAGCAGTACTTC. Translating gives CASRALGTGVYEQYF.

This clonotype was observed a few times. This rearrangement joins TRBV6-5 to TRBJ2-7; D is unresolved. The CDR3 runs 16 residues. With 2 bases removed from V and 2 bases from J, the gap between germline ends came to 16 bases. From germline, CDR1 is MNHEY and CDR2 SVGAGI. CDR3 amino acids: CASSYTSLGWTYEQYF. CDR3 bases: TGTGCCAGCAGTTACACCTCACTGGGTTGGACCTACGAGCAGTACTTC.

The chain employs TRBV5-4 and TRBJ2-5; 8 bases map to TRBD2. The CDR3 runs to 14 residues. V lost 0 bases to trimming and J lost 9 bases; unmatched junction nucleotides: 7. Germline CDR1 reads SGHNT; CDR2 reads YYREEE (reference sequence). For the CDR3, the DNA is TGTGCCAGCAGCTTGGCGTCCGTCGGGGGGGCCCAGTACTTC. This encodes CASSLASVGGAQYF.

The rearrangement joins TRBV12-2 to TRBJ2-3. TRBV12-2 is flagged as a pseudogene. The CDR3 totals 12 residues. The CDR3 DNA follows: TGTGCAAGTCGCTTAGGCACAGATACGCAGTATTTT. Amino acids: CASRLGTDTQYF.

This chain links TRBV9 with TRBJ1-6; D is unclear. Germline V gives CDR1 SGDLS, CDR2 YYNGEE. The CDR3 sequence is 17 residues long. Trimming removed 0 bases from V and 0 bases from J, with 10 bases in between. CDR3 sequence reads: CASSVDALSSYNSPLHF. The CDR3, as DNA: TGTGCCAGCAGCGTAGATGCCTTGAGCTCCTATAATTCACCCCTCCACTTT.

For this clonotype: The CDR3 ends on some other residue instead of the conserved phenylalanine or tryptophan, so this is likely a read error. The limits of the CDR3 on the DNA are not certain, so only TCRdb's listed CDR3 is given. J is TRBJ1-5 and V is TRBV1; no DNA check was done on the table's D call, TRBD1. TRBV1 is an annotated pseudogene. Both ends counted, the CDR3 spans 17 residues. CDR3 residues: CTSSQDLVEGSNQPQHS.

By share of the sample, this clonotype is medium-sized. The chain combines TRBV6-1 with TRBJ2-7; 10 bases agree with TRBD1. The CDR3 is 15 residues long. The junction had 6 bases not matched to a gene; V was cut back by 6 bases and J by 1 base. CDR1 MNHNS and CDR2 SASEGT come from the germline V gene. CDR3 in amino acids: CASRQPGQGSYEQYF. CDR3 coding DNA: TGTGCCAGCAGGCAACCGGGACAGGGGTCCTACGAGCAGTACTTC.

This clonotype was found a few times. One junction end disagrees with the germline gene, perhaps due to a read error. The chain couples TRBV7-7 to TRBJ2-2; no reliable D call. Germline V gene data show CDR1 as SSHAT and CDR2 as FNYEAQ (reference sequence). There are 13 residues in the CDR3. Here the CDR3 DNA reads TGTGCTAGCAGTTTGAGTCCTGCCGGGGAGCTGTTTTTT. Residues: CASSLSPAGELFF.

This clonotype was detected only a few times. The rearrangement links TRBV2 to TRBJ2-7, with D possibly TRBD2 on 5 matching bases. Deletions cut 3 bases from V and 1 base from J, with 13 bases between. This CDR3 has 15 residues. Looked up from germline, CDR1 is SNHLY and CDR2 is FYNNEI. This chain's CDR3 is CASSDLRAPSYEQYF. The CDR3 region has the DNA TGTGCCAGCAGTGATTTGCGGGCCCCGTCCTACGAGCAGTACTTC.

The rearrangement links TRBV19 to TRBJ1-2, with D possibly being TRBD1 (6 bases). This CDR3 has 12 amino acids. CDR1 is LNHDA, CDR2 SQIVND, per germline (reference sequence). The V and J ends lost 7 bases and 4 bases respectively, with 10 bases between them. The CDR3 sequence is CASTRTVYGYTF. The CDR3 DNA reads TGTGCCAGTACCCGGACAGTCTATGGCTACACCTTC.

The rearrangement uses TRBV6-2 or TRBV6-3 and TRBJ2-7; 8 bases are a match to TRBD1. The CDR3 loop spans 13 amino acids. Germline CDR1 reads MNHEY; CDR2 reads SVGEGT. The trim removed 6 bases at V and 3 bases at J, leaving 4 bases unmatched. The chain's CDR3 is CASRSTGDYEQYF. In DNA form, the CDR3 reads TGTGCCAGCAGATCGACAGGGGACTACGAGCAGTACTTC.

The V gene is TRBV7-9, the J gene TRBJ1-2; 9 bases match TRBD1. This CDR3 spans 19 amino acids. The J segment lost 3 bases and the V segment lost 4 bases, leaving 18 bases of the junction unmatched. Per the germline V gene, CDR1 is SEHNR and CDR2 is FQNEAQ (reference sequence). The CDR3 loop is CASSWEGPGQGKRDYGYTF. In DNA, the CDR3 is TGTGCCAGCAGCTGGGAGGGGCCGGGACAGGGAAAGAGAGACTATGGCTACACCTTC.

This clonotype was found a few times. The chain recombines TRBV19 with TRBJ1-6; 7 nucleotides match TRBD1. V shed 5 bases and J 7 bases; nucleotides not matched to a gene: 8. Germline values: CDR1 LNHDA, CDR2 SQIVND (reference sequence). CDR3 size: 15 residues. The CDR3 DNA sequence: TGTGCCAGTAGTCCGTGGGGACAGCCAAATTCACCCCTCCACTTT. It yields the protein CASSPWGQPNSPLHF. Full variable domain (remainder filled in from reference TRBV19 and TRBJ1-6): DGGITQSPKYLFRKEGQNVTLSCEQNLNHDAMYWYRQDPGQGLRLIYYSQIVNDFQKGDIAEGYSVSREKKESFPLTVTSAQKNPTAFYLCASSPWGQPNSPLHFGNGTRLTVT.

The CDR3, as DNA: TGTGCCAGCAGCCAAAACAGGGGCGGCCTGGGCTACACCTTC. Encoded protein: CASSQNRGGLGYTF. The rearrangement joins TRBV9 to TRBJ1-2, with 7 bases aligning to TRBD1. The junction had 11 bases not matched to a gene; V was cut back by 4 bases and J by 8 bases. Germline V CDR1 and CDR2: SGDLS, YYNGEE. The CDR3 has 14 residues.

Note on this clonotype: The junction shows a germline mismatch at one end, possibly a read error. This chain links TRBV7-2 with TRBJ2-5, with D perhaps given as TRBD1 or TRBD2 (5 bases each). CDR3 length equals 15 residues. Germline loops: CDR1 SGHTA, CDR2 FQGNSA. DNA of the CDR3: TGTGCCAGCAGCTACCCCGGGACCCCTAGGGAGACCCGGTACTTC. It codes for CASSYPGTPRETRYF. Full variable domain (remainder filled in from reference TRBV7-2 and TRBJ2-5): GAGVSQSPSNKVTEKGKDVELRCDPISGHTALYWYRQSLGQGLEFLIYFQGNSAPDKSGLPSDRFSAERTGGSVSTLTIQRTQQEDSAVYLCASSYPGTPRETRYFGPGTRLLVL.

The table lists this clonotype with a few counts. The chain links TRBV11-2 to TRBJ2-3, with D perhaps assigned TRBD1 or TRBD2 (5 bases each). V dropped 2 bases and J dropped 0 bases, with 18 bases sitting between them. Germline CDR1 is SGHAT and CDR2 is FQNNGV. CDR3 length: 18 amino acids. The CDR3 is CASSLIVPGPTSTDTQYF. In DNA, the CDR3 is TGTGCCAGCAGCTTAATCGTTCCGGGGCCGACTAGCACAGATACGCAGTATTTT.

The rearrangement uses TRBV9 and TRBJ1-2; D may be TRBD1 (6 bases). Germline CDR1 reads SGDLS; CDR2 reads YYNGEE. This CDR3 has 15 residues. Trimming cost V 0 bases and J 4 bases, with 13 bases left between them. The DNA for the CDR3 is TGTGCCAGCAGCGTAGCGACAGGTATTCTCTATGGCTACACCTTC. It is translated as CASSVATGILYGYTF.

This clonotype appeared a few times. This sequence joins TRBV6-5 and TRBJ1-1, with a possible D match to TRBD1 (5 bases). Germline V gene data show CDR1 as MNHEY and CDR2 as SVGAGI. Trimming left V 0 bases short and J 4 bases short, with 12 bases between. The CDR3 has 15 amino acids. The CDR3 sequence is CASSYSWAGTTEAFF. The CDR3 DNA follows: TGTGCCAGCAGTTACTCCTGGGCAGGGACCACTGAAGCTTTCTTT.

This clonotype is judged large. The J gene is TRBJ2-7, the V gene TRBV6-1; D tentatively fits TRBD1 or TRBD2 (5 bases each). There are 14 residues in the CDR3. The ends were cut back, 6 bases at V and 6 bases at J, with 18 bases in the middle. CDR1 MNHNS and CDR2 SASEGT come from the germline V gene. CDR3: CASRKAGDHGEQYF. Here the CDR3 DNA reads TGTGCCAGCAGGAAAGCCGGGGACCACGGCGAGCAGTACTTC.

This chain connects TRBV5-8 to TRBJ2-2, with 7 bases aligning to TRBD1. The germline gives CDR1 SGHTS, CDR2 YDEGEE. This CDR3 has 16 residues. Losses at the gene ends were 3 bases for V and 6 bases for J; bases not matched to a gene: 11. The CDR3, as DNA: TGTGCCAGCAGCTATGGGTTACAGGGGTATGCCGGGGAGCTGTTTTTT. It codes for CASSYGLQGYAGELFF.

By share, this clonotype counts as medium-sized. The V gene is TRBV10-3, the J gene TRBJ2-3, with TRBD1 matching over 9 bases. The trim removed 5 bases at V and 5 bases at J, leaving 5 bases unmatched. From germline, CDR1 is ENHRY and CDR2 SYGVKD. The length of the CDR3 is 14 residues. This CDR3 is CAISRDREQDTQYF. CDR3 sequence (DNA): TGTGCCATCAGTAGGGACAGGGAACAAGATACGCAGTATTTT.